The TCR beta chain under discussion was sequenced for a study of PD-L1 blockade in urothelial cancer. Study-wide context: Every 3 weeks, patients received intravenous atezolizumab 1,200 mg, beginning 2014. Twenty-five of 29 patients were males with bladder-origin urothelial cancer. Prior chemotherapy in patients spanned 0 to 3 regimens.

Time point denoted: pretreatment peripheral blood. Sampling of each patient yielded between 1 and 8 specimens, collected pretreatment and on-treatment. Produced via immunoSEQ multiplex PCR; TCRdb's table is partial and in-frame only. The profile shows tens of thousands of clones, around 81% of them singletons. Unmatched junction bases numbered 8, after V lost 5 bases and J lost 4 bases. Germline assignment: CDR1 SGHTA and CDR2 FQGTGA. The CDR3 is made up of 15 amino acids. Sample: PBMCs, taken around atezolizumab (anti-PD-L1) treatment. The receptor's source is a man between 35 and 55 years old with urothelial cancer. The chain has TRBV7-3 and TRBJ2-5; 9 bases map to TRBD1. The CDR3 sequence is CASSRTGGRTETQYF. In DNA form, the CDR3 reads TGTGCCAGCAGCAGAACAGGGGGCCGGACAGAGACCCAGTACTTC.